The 6 T cell receptor beta chains presented below share a single source sample, sequenced in a study of human T cells and chemical hapten exposure. Time point described: pre-sensitization, week 0. Treatment noted: therapeutic diphenylcyclopropenone sensitization with weekly scalp DPC. Via MiXCR, TCRdb re-called the RACE reads, giving one row per CDR3 protein. The repertoire holds approximately 400,000 distinct CDR3 sequences, 5% to 6.5% seen once, with 2.5% to 3% in the top ten. The source was whole blood, collected in connection with sensitization to the hapten diphenylcyclopropenone (DPC). The origin of the receptors is a woman aged 45-60 years with alopecia areata. Some clones in this sample may be carry-over from other donors' samples.

This chain joins TRBV6-1 and TRBJ1-1; D call uncertain. The V gene's germline CDR1 is MNHNS and CDR2 SASEGT. V gave up 7 bases and J gave up 3 bases, with 12 bases separating them. There are 13 residues in the CDR3. CDR3 nucleotide sequence: TGTGCCAGCATTATAACTCGGGACACTGAAGCTTTCTTT. Protein: CASIITRDTEAFF.

This clonotype came up a few times. The chain couples TRBV29-1 to TRBJ2-4; no clear D. The CDR3 length is 11 residues. CDR1 is SQVTM and CDR2 is ANQGSEA in the germline V gene. Trimming cost V 3 bases and J 5 bases, with 5 bases left between them. This CDR3 is CSVDEENIQYF. In DNA form, the CDR3 reads TGCAGCGTTGATGAGGAAAACATTCAGTACTTC.

This clonotype was seen many times. The V call is TRBV7-9, the J call TRBJ1-6; 7 positions match TRBD1. V shed 2 bases, J shed 7 bases, and the junction held 5 bases outside the gene matches. Germline CDR1 is SEHNR and CDR2 is FQNEAQ (reference sequence). CDR3 size: 15 residues. The CDR3 loop reads CASSLRGQDNSPLHF. The CDR3 region has the DNA TGTGCCAGCAGCTTAAGAGGACAGGACAATTCACCCCTCCACTTT. Complete variable domain (other parts from reference TRBV7-9 and TRBJ1-6): DTGVSQNPRHKITKRGQNVTFRCDPISEHNRLYWYRQTLGQGPEFLTYFQNEAQLEKSRLLSDRFSAERPKGSFSTLEIQRTEQGDSAMYLCASSLRGQDNSPLHFGNGTRLTVT.

The genes are TRBV10-3 and TRBJ2-1, with D tentatively TRBD1 (6 bases). Trimming stripped 4 bases from V and 0 bases from J, with 7 bases between. There are 14 residues in the CDR3. Per germline, CDR1 ENHRY and CDR2 SYGVKD. The CDR3 is CAISGGGSYNEQFF. The CDR3 coding sequence is TGTGCCATCAGTGGAGGGGGCTCCTACAATGAGCAGTTCTTC.

The chain recombines TRBV29-1 with TRBJ2-5; D may be TRBD1 or TRBD2 (5 bases each). Trimming cost V 1 base and J 5 bases, with 11 bases left between them. From germline, CDR1 is SQVTM and CDR2 ANQGSEA. CDR3 size: 13 residues. The CDR3 region has the DNA TGCAGCGTTGAAGGGGACCGAAGCGAGACCCAGTACTTC. Translated, it gives CSVEGDRSETQYF.

The rearrangement links TRBV7-2 to TRBJ1-1, with TRBD1 matching over 8 bases. V trimming: 5 bases; J trimming: 2 bases; junction bases outside the gene matches: 7. The CDR3 has 15 residues. Germline assignment: CDR1 SGHTA and CDR2 FQGNSA. The CDR3 nucleotides are TGTGCCAGCAGCCAACAGGGGGTTCCTAACACTGAAGCTTTCTTT. This sequence encodes CASSQQGVPNTEAFF.